Presented here are 20 T cell receptor beta chains from one specimen sequenced in a study of T cell responses to AZD1222 COVID-19 vaccine. Generated by immunoSEQ multiplex PCR, the TCRdb table keeps only in-frame clones and is missing some. The sample lists around 100,000 clones; 85% were seen once. Sequences were derived from peripheral blood, sampled 28 days after the second AZD1222 dose. These receptors were taken from an adult who received the AZD1222 COVID-19 vaccine.

CDR3: CASRDSPRNYGYTF. The CDR3 DNA is TGTGCCAGCAGGGACAGTCCACGAAACTATGGCTACACCTTC. The V call is TRBV6-5, the J call TRBJ1-2, with D perhaps matching TRBD1 (6 bases). The V and J ends lost 6 bases and 2 bases respectively, with 13 bases between them. CDR1 and CDR2 from the germline V gene are MNHEY and SVGAGI. The CDR3 extends over 14 amino acids.

This chain links TRBV11-2 with TRBJ2-1; D not resolved. V was shortened by 1 base and J by 4 bases, with 14 bases between the two germline ends. The length of the CDR3 is 16 residues. The germline V gene has CDR1 SGHAT and CDR2 FQNNGV. Here the CDR3 DNA reads TGTGCCAGCAGCTTAGGAGGCTCCGGCCTATACAATGAGCAGTTCTTC. Protein product: CASSLGGSGLYNEQFF.

This clone was counted only a few times. This chain joins TRBV20-1 and TRBJ2-1; a weak D match, TRBD2 (6 bases). Germline CDR1 reads DFQATT; CDR2 reads SNEGSKA (reference sequence). V lost 6 bases and J 10 bases, leaving 13 bases between the germline ends. CDR3 length equals 11 residues. The CDR3 nucleotides are TGCAGTGCAAAGGACTACCCAGAGCAGTTCTTC. This encodes CSAKDYPEQFF.

The rearrangement links TRBV15 to TRBJ1-6; D might be TRBD1 (6 bases). Trimming pared 0 bases from V and 9 bases from J, leaving 12 bases between. The CDR3 contains 15 residues. Germline-derived CDR1 and CDR2 are LNHNV and YYDKDF (reference sequence). CDR3 sequence (DNA): TGTGCCACCAGCAGAGACAGGGGAATTAGTTCACCCCTCCACTTT. It yields the protein CATSRDRGISSPLHF.

The chain links TRBV11-3 to TRBJ2-1, with TRBD2 as a possible D gene (7 bases). Trimming removed 4 bases from V and 0 bases from J, with 13 bases in between. CDR3 length: 16 residues. Per the germline V gene, CDR1 is SGHNT and CDR2 is YENEEA. CDR3 coding DNA: TGTGCCAGCAGCTCCGGGGGGCACCACTCCTACAATGAGCAGTTCTTC. This sequence encodes CASSSGGHHSYNEQFF. Together with reference TRBV11-3 and TRBJ2-1, the CDR3 gives the full variable domain: EAGVVQSPRYKIIEKKQPVAFWCNPISGHNTLYWYLQNLGQGPELLIRYENEEAVDDSQLPKDRFSAERLKGVDSTLKIQPAELGDSAVYLCASSSGGHHSYNEQFFGPGTRLTVL.

The gene calls are TRBV30 and TRBJ1-2; no definite D call. Between the trimmed V and J ends, which lost 3 bases and 2 bases, there was a span of 13 bases. CDR3 length equals 14 residues. Per germline, CDR1 GTSNPN and CDR2 SVGIG (reference sequence). Here the CDR3 DNA reads TGTGCCTGGAGCCCCCTCCTGGCAAACTATGGCTACACCTTC. Translation gives CAWSPLLANYGYTF.

This chain uses TRBV4-3 with TRBJ2-6; D uncertain. The CDR3 consists of 17 residues. V was clipped by 0 bases and J by 3 bases, with 12 bases between them. CDR1 LGHNA and CDR2 YSLEER come from the germline V gene. Written as DNA, the CDR3 is TGCGCCAGCAGCCAAGATTCTTGGGGTTATGGGGCCAACGTCCTGACTTTC. This codes for CASSQDSWGYGANVLTF.

A note on this clone: In the same sample, other DNA sequences code for this CDR3. The chain carries TRBV18 and TRBJ2-3, with D possibly TRBD2 on 5 matching bases. Trimming cost V 0 bases and J 1 base, with 5 bases left between them. This CDR3 has 14 residues. From germline, CDR1 is KGHSH and CDR2 LQKENI. This CDR3 reads CASSPPEGTDTQYF. Here the CDR3 DNA reads TGTGCCAGCTCACCACCGGAGGGCACAGATACGCAGTATTTT.

This clone was counted a few times. V is TRBV3-1 (or the pseudogene TRBV3-2) and J is TRBJ2-7; the match to TRBD1 covers 8 bases. With V trimmed by 1 base and J by 1 base, 6 bases remained unmatched. The germline V gene has CDR1 LGHDT and CDR2 YNNKEL (reference sequence). The CDR3 totals 16 residues. This chain's CDR3 is CASSQGTGYPSYEQYF. The DNA of the CDR3 is TGTGCCAGCAGCCAAGGGACAGGGTACCCGTCCTACGAGCAGTACTTC.

The J gene is TRBJ2-3, the V gene TRBV24-1; 7 bases line up with TRBD2. This CDR3 spans 15 amino acids. CDR1 and CDR2 from the germline V gene are KGHDR and SFDVKD. Trimming removed 3 bases from V and 3 bases from J; junction bases left unmatched: 5. CDR3 protein: CATSDRGGGTDTQYF. In DNA, the CDR3 is TGTGCCACCAGTGATCGTGGGGGGGGGACAGATACGCAGTATTTT.

This chain connects TRBV20-1 to TRBJ1-2; the D gene is possibly TRBD1 (6 bases). Trimming removed 5 bases at V and 4 bases at J, with 8 bases between. Per the germline V gene, CDR1 is DFQATT and CDR2 is SNEGSKA (reference sequence). This CDR3 comprises 11 residues. DNA of the CDR3: TGCAGTGCTTCGGACAGCTATGGCTACACCTTC. It is translated as CSASDSYGYTF.

The J gene is TRBJ2-2, the V gene TRBV9, with D unclear. Germline V gene lookup returns CDR1 SGDLS and CDR2 YYNGEE. The V end was cut by 3 bases, the J end by 6 bases, with 15 bases between. This CDR3 comprises 15 residues. In DNA form, the CDR3 reads TGTGCCAGCAGCGAGAATCCCCCGTTCCCCGGGGAGCTGTTTTTT. Translating gives CASSENPPFPGELFF.

This chain joins TRBV7-2 and TRBJ2-5; the D gene is possibly TRBD2 (5 bases). This CDR3 region has 14 residues. Trimming shortened V by 4 bases and J by 5 bases, and 14 bases separated the two germline ends. Germline values: CDR1 SGHTA, CDR2 FQGNSA. The DNA for the CDR3 is TGTGCCAGCAGCTCCGGACTCGTCGGGGAGACCCAGTACTTC. Amino acids: CASSSGLVGETQYF.

This chain joins TRBV27 and TRBJ2-7, with D hard to call. Trimming took 5 bases from V and 3 from J, leaving 20 bases between them. Per germline, CDR1 MNHEY and CDR2 SMNVEV (reference sequence). There are 16 residues in the CDR3. The CDR3 DNA is TGTGCCAGCAGTCAGGCCGGGCCTGATTTTTTCTACGAGCAGTACTTC. It codes for CASSQAGPDFFYEQYF.

The chain recombines TRBV5-4 with TRBJ2-7; 7 bases align to TRBD2. The V gene end was trimmed by 3 bases and the J gene end by 4 bases; junction bases not matched to a gene: 4. The CDR3 runs to 13 residues. The germline gives CDR1 SGHNT, CDR2 YYREEE (reference sequence). The CDR3 DNA reads as TGTGCCAGCAGCTGGGAGGGACGTTACGAGCAGTACTTC. As protein: CASSWEGRYEQYF.

This rearrangement joins TRBV12-5 to TRBJ2-1; no clear D. Per the germline V gene, CDR1 is LGHNT and CDR2 is FRNRAP. The CDR3 extends over 12 amino acids. V was trimmed by 4 bases and J by 7 bases, leaving 8 bases between them. CDR3 sequence (DNA): TGTGCTAGTGGTTCGTCCTTAAATGAGCAGTTCTTC. Protein product: CASGSSLNEQFF. The variable domain in full, with the rest retrieved from reference TRBV12-5 and TRBJ2-1, is DARVTQTPRHKVTEMGQEVTMRCQPILGHNTVFWYRQTMMQGLELLAYFRNRAPLDDSGMPKDRFSAEMPDATLATLKIQPSEPRDSAVYFCASGSSLNEQFFGPGTRLTVL.

The chain is built from TRBV28 and TRBJ1-1; D may be TRBD1 (5 bases). Per the germline V gene, CDR1 is MDHEN and CDR2 is SYDVKM. V was pared by 7 bases and J by 1 base, with 19 bases between. This CDR3 has 16 amino acids. The DNA for the CDR3 is TGTGCCAGCAAGCGGTACGGGGGTAGCACGAACACTGAAGCTTTCTTT. This translates into CASKRYGGSTNTEAFF.

This chain uses TRBV27 with TRBJ1-1; TRBD1 matches 9 bases. The CDR3 runs 13 residues. The V gene end was trimmed by 10 bases and the J gene end by 0 bases; junction bases not matched to a gene: 3. Germline V CDR1 and CDR2: MNHEY, SMNVEV (reference sequence). The CDR3 DNA follows: TGTGCCACGGGGACAGGGATGAACACTGAAGCTTTCTTT. This codes for CATGTGMNTEAFF.

This CDR3 reads CASSIRGASYEQYF. The CDR3 coding sequence is TGTGCCAGTAGTATAAGGGGGGCTTCCTACGAGCAGTACTTC. The chain carries TRBV19 and TRBJ2-7; tentatively, D is TRBD1 or TRBD2 (6 bases each). This CDR3 is built from 14 residues. Germline CDR1 reads LNHDA; CDR2 reads SQIVND (reference sequence). Trimming took off 2 bases at V and 1 base at J, with 9 bases between the two ends.

This chain links TRBV24-1 with TRBJ2-3; 12 nucleotides agree with TRBD1. Germline lookup yields CDR1 KGHDR and CDR2 SFDVKD. This CDR3 region has 17 residues. J was trimmed by 5 bases and V by 2 bases; bases with no gene match: 7. The CDR3: CATSDSTGTGGKDTQYF. The CDR3 DNA reads as TGTGCCACCAGTGATTCGACCGGGACAGGGGGCAAAGATACGCAGTATTTT.